A single sample gave rise to the 9 T cell receptor beta chains below, sequenced in a study of beta chain features in type 1 diabetes. Sequenced material consisted of expressed TCRB transcripts (all of the isolated RNA was reverse transcribed). TCRdb's table, derived via immunoSEQ multiplex PCR, lists solely in-frame clones and lacks some. The sample lists around 500,000 clones; approximately 10% were seen once. The sequencing input was naive CD4+ T cells from blood. The receptors originated from a woman aged 18-29 years in good health.

The rearrangement uses TRBV19 and TRBJ1-2; D is undetermined. The CDR3 runs 15 residues. Trimming took 5 bases from V and 2 from J, leaving 15 bases between them. Germline lookup yields CDR1 LNHDA and CDR2 SQIVND (reference sequence). This CDR3 reads CASSPSGGSNYGYTF. CDR3 nucleotide sequence: TGTGCCAGTAGTCCCTCAGGAGGGTCGAACTATGGCTACACCTTC. Full variable domain (remainder filled in from reference TRBV19 and TRBJ1-2): DGGITQSPKYLFRKEGQNVTLSCEQNLNHDAMYWYRQDPGQGLRLIYYSQIVNDFQKGDIAEGYSVSREKKESFPLTVTSAQKNPTAFYLCASSPSGGSNYGYTFGSGTRLTVV.

The J gene is TRBJ2-7, the V gene TRBV18; D is undetermined. Germline assignment: CDR1 KGHSH and CDR2 LQKENI. V lost 2 bases and J 6 bases, leaving 11 bases between the germline ends. The CDR3 is 13 amino acids. In nucleotides, the CDR3 is TGTGCCAGCTCACCATTTGGGGTGGGCGAGCAGTACTTC. Protein sequence: CASSPFGVGEQYF.

This clone was detected a few times. V and J are TRBV7-9 and TRBJ2-2; D unresolved. The CDR3 sequence is 13 residues long. The germline gives CDR1 SEHNR, CDR2 FQNEAQ (reference sequence). Trimming left V 7 bases short and J 2 bases short, with 8 bases between. CDR3 bases: TGTGCCAGCAAAACATTAAACACCGGGGAGCTGTTTTTT. It encodes CASKTLNTGELFF.

The rearrangement joins TRBV4-1 to TRBJ2-5, with 10 bases aligning to TRBD1. Germline CDR1 MGHRA, CDR2 YSYEKL. V dropped 2 bases and J dropped 3; count of bases not matched to a gene: 15. This CDR3 is 19 amino acids long. In DNA, the CDR3 is TGCGCCAGCAGCCAATGGCTGGTGTCAGACAGGGGGCTTGAAGAGACCCAGTACTTC. It encodes CASSQWLVSDRGLEETQYF.

This clone was seen more than once but under ten times. V usage is TRBV7-9 and J usage is TRBJ2-7, with a tentative D call TRBD2 (6 bases). Germline V lookup: CDR1 SEHNR, CDR2 FQNEAQ (reference sequence). The CDR3 sequence is 14 residues long. The V end lost 6 bases, the J end lost 3 bases, and 15 bases lay between the germline ends. Here the CDR3 reads CASSWGTVRYEQYF. Here the CDR3 DNA reads TGTGCCAGCAGTTGGGGGACTGTTCGCTACGAGCAGTACTTC.

This clone was picked up a small number of times. The chain is built from TRBV28 and TRBJ2-6; 9 nucleotides line up with TRBD1. Germline assignment: CDR1 MDHEN and CDR2 SYDVKM. The CDR3 contains 17 residues. V lost 6 bases and J lost 0; bases outside the gene matches: 6. The CDR3 nucleotides read TGTGCCAGCAGCCCGGGACAGGGCCGCTCTGGGGCCAACGTCCTGACTTTC. This translates into CASSPGQGRSGANVLTF.

This clone has more than one count but fewer than ten. This chain joins TRBV14 and TRBJ1-2, with 7 bases matching TRBD1. Germline assignment: CDR1 SGHDN and CDR2 FVKESK. V was pared by 4 bases and J by 2 bases, with 1 base of the junction left unmatched. The CDR3 contains 13 residues. DNA for the CDR3: TGTGCCAGCAGCCTACAGGGGAACTATGGCTACACCTTC. This translates into CASSLQGNYGYTF.

The chain has TRBV27 and TRBJ2-6; tentatively, D is TRBD1 (6 bases). Germline CDR1 MNHEY, CDR2 SMNVEV (reference sequence). Trimming took off 6 bases at V and 4 bases at J, with 19 bases between the two ends. This CDR3 region has 17 residues. CDR3 region: CASRGWTATGGANVLTF. The CDR3 DNA sequence: TGTGCCAGCAGGGGCTGGACAGCAACGGGCGGGGCCAACGTCCTGACTTTC. The full variable domain, rest sourced from reference TRBV27 and TRBJ2-6, is EAQVTQNPRYLITVTGKKLTVTCSQNMNHEYMSWYRQDPGLGLRQIYYSMNVEVTDKGDVPEGYKVSRKEKRNFPLILESPSPNQTSLYFCASRGWTATGGANVLTFGAGSRLTVL.

This clone was observed a few times. The J gene is TRBJ2-5, the V gene TRBV7-9, with 7 positions matching TRBD2. Per germline, CDR1 SEHNR and CDR2 FQNEAQ (reference sequence). The trim removed 6 bases at V and 1 base at J, leaving 5 bases unmatched. This CDR3 has 14 amino acids. The CDR3 reads CASRQLAVQETQYF. CDR3 DNA: TGTGCCAGCAGACAGCTAGCGGTCCAAGAGACCCAGTACTTC.